These T cell receptor beta chains were read from a single sample in a study of blood T cells in healthy people across ages. Via MiXCR, TCRdb re-called the 5' RACE reads, giving one row per CDR3 protein. Among roughly 800,000 distinct CDR3 sequences listed, 25% were seen once. The sample also formed part of further work on T cells of mothers and their children.

The material sequenced was blood. The receptors were gathered from a boy between 5 and 17 years old in good health. The CDR3 runs from the conserved cysteine through the conserved F or W. The D gene is left open where the match is weak. Rows give clone size only sometimes, using once, few, many, or a class for an expanded clone.

j_call: TRBJ1-5; v_call: TRBV7-9; d_call: NA; clone_size: few; cdr3_aa: CASSFLGNQPQHF; cdr3_nt: TGTGCCAGCAGCTTTTTGGGGAATCAGCCCCAGCATTTT
j_call: TRBJ2-1; v_call: TRBV9; d_call: NA; clone_size: few; cdr3_aa: CASSATGNYNEQFF; cdr3_nt: TGTGCCAGCAGCGCAACAGGGAACTACAATGAGCAGTTCTTC
j_call: TRBJ2-1; v_call: TRBV12-3/TRBV12-4; d_call: TRBD2; clone_size: NA; cdr3_aa: CASSHGTSGFDEQFF; cdr3_nt: TGTGCCAGCAGCCATGGGACTAGCGGGTTCGATGAGCAGTTCTTC
j_call: TRBJ2-4; v_call: TRBV2; d_call: TRBD2; clone_size: NA; cdr3_aa: CASSGDSSGRAENIQYF; cdr3_nt: TGTGCCAGCAGTGGGGACTCTAGCGGGAGGGCCGAGAACATTCAGTACTTC
j_call: TRBJ1-2; v_call: TRBV20-1; d_call: NA; clone_size: few; cdr3_aa: CSASKDGGAVTF; cdr3_nt: TGCAGTGCTAGTAAGGATGGAGGTGCGGTCACCTTC
j_call: TRBJ2-7; v_call: TRBV9; d_call: TRBD1; clone_size: few; cdr3_aa: CASSVAGQGVDEQYF; cdr3_nt: TGTGCCAGCAGCGTAGCTGGGCAGGGGGTTGACGAGCAGTACTTC
j_call: TRBJ2-7; v_call: TRBV9; d_call: TRBD1; clone_size: NA; cdr3_aa: CASSVGGTAIYEQYF; cdr3_nt: TGTGCCAGCAGCGTAGGTGGGACAGCAATATACGAGCAGTACTTC
j_call: TRBJ2-1; v_call: TRBV9; d_call: TRBD1; clone_size: NA; cdr3_aa: CASSQTGGGEQFF; cdr3_nt: TGTGCCAGCAGCCAGACAGGGGGAGGTGAGCAGTTCTTC
j_call: TRBJ1-5; v_call: TRBV25-1; d_call: NA; clone_size: few; cdr3_aa: CASSEGTGTNQPQHF; cdr3_nt: TGTGCCAGCAGTGAAGGGACGGGAACCAATCAGCCCCAGCATTTT
j_call: TRBJ1-5; v_call: TRBV24-1; d_call: TRBD1; clone_size: NA; cdr3_aa: CATSDNTGGTQPQHF; cdr3_nt: TGTGCCACCAGTGACAACACAGGGGGGACTCAGCCCCAGCATTTT
j_call: TRBJ2-1; v_call: TRBV7-8; d_call: NA; clone_size: once; cdr3_aa: CASSPTRFGVGNQQFF; cdr3_nt: TGTGCCAGCAGCCCTACTAGATTCGGGGTTGGCAATCAGCAGTTCTTC
j_call: TRBJ2-6; v_call: TRBV3-1; d_call: NA; clone_size: few; cdr3_aa: CASSQGDSSGANVLTF; cdr3_nt: TGTGCCAGCAGCCAAGGAGACAGCTCTGGGGCCAACGTCCTGACTTTC
j_call: TRBJ2-7; v_call: TRBV25-1; d_call: NA; clone_size: NA; cdr3_aa: CATQRWYEQYF; cdr3_nt: TGTGCCACACAGCGGTGGTACGAGCAGTACTTC
j_call: TRBJ2-7; v_call: TRBV29-1; d_call: NA; clone_size: few; cdr3_aa: CSVERAEGYEQYF; cdr3_nt: TGCAGCGTTGAACGGGCCGAGGGCTACGAGCAGTACTTC
j_call: TRBJ2-2; v_call: TRBV7-6; d_call: NA; clone_size: many; cdr3_aa: CASSLSGGGELFF; cdr3_nt: TGTGCCAGCAGCTTAAGCGGCGGAGGGGAGCTGTTTTTT
j_call: TRBJ2-3; v_call: TRBV28; d_call: NA; clone_size: many; cdr3_aa: CASSLLRGGRTDTQYF; cdr3_nt: TGTGCCAGCAGTTTATTACGGGGAGGCAGGACAGATACGCAGTATTTT
j_call: TRBJ2-1; v_call: TRBV11-2; d_call: NA; clone_size: few; cdr3_aa: CASSTGGLGYYNEQFF; cdr3_nt: TGTGCCAGCAGCACCGGGGGCTTGGGATACTACAATGAGCAGTTCTTC
j_call: TRBJ2-5; v_call: TRBV4-2; d_call: NA; clone_size: NA; cdr3_aa: CASSQDLISFF; cdr3_nt: TGTGCCAGCAGCCAAGATCTGATCTCGTTCTTC
j_call: TRBJ1-2; v_call: TRBV9; d_call: TRBD1; clone_size: few; cdr3_aa: CASSVDRGLRGYTF; cdr3_nt: TGTGCCAGCAGCGTCGACAGGGGGTTGCGGGGCTACACCTTC
j_call: TRBJ2-7; v_call: TRBV10-3; d_call: TRBD1; clone_size: NA; cdr3_aa: CAISESNRGNSYEQYF; cdr3_nt: TGTGCCATCAGTGAGTCAAACAGGGGAAACTCCTACGAGCAGTACTTC
j_call: TRBJ1-4; v_call: TRBV10-3; d_call: NA; clone_size: NA; cdr3_aa: CAISESGITEKLFF; cdr3_nt: TGTGCCATCAGTGAGTCGGGGATAACAGAAAAACTGTTTTTT
j_call: TRBJ2-1; v_call: TRBV5-6; d_call: TRBD2; clone_size: NA; cdr3_aa: CASREDPSGDYNEQFF; cdr3_nt: TGTGCCAGCAGGGAGGACCCTAGCGGGGACTACAATGAGCAGTTCTTC
j_call: TRBJ2-1; v_call: TRBV6-5; d_call: TRBD2; clone_size: NA; cdr3_aa: CASSYSGASGGNEQFF; cdr3_nt: TGTGCCAGCAGTTACTCGGGGGCTAGCGGGGGCAATGAGCAGTTCTTC
j_call: TRBJ2-7; v_call: TRBV29-1; d_call: NA; clone_size: few; cdr3_aa: CSVVVPGYEQYF; cdr3_nt: TGCAGCGTTGTAGTCCCTGGTTACGAGCAGTACTTC
j_call: TRBJ2-5; v_call: TRBV28; d_call: NA; clone_size: once; cdr3_aa: CASRQDGGETQYF; cdr3_nt: TGTGCCAGCAGGCAGGACGGCGGGGAGACCCAGTACTTC
j_call: TRBJ2-4; v_call: TRBV4-2; d_call: NA; clone_size: few; cdr3_aa: CASSQGSGAAKNTQYF; cdr3_nt: TGTGCCAGCAGCCAAGGGTCTGGAGCGGCCAAAAACACTCAGTACTTC
j_call: TRBJ2-7; v_call: TRBV7-8; d_call: TRBD2; clone_size: NA; cdr3_aa: CASSLSEGLAAYEQYF; cdr3_nt: TGTGCCAGCAGCTTATCGGAGGGACTAGCGGCCTACGAGCAGTACTTC
j_call: TRBJ2-7; v_call: TRBV20-1; d_call: NA; clone_size: NA; cdr3_aa: CSALLAVERYF; cdr3_nt: TGCAGTGCTTTACTAGCTGTAGAGCGGTACTTC
j_call: TRBJ2-7; v_call: TRBV29-1; d_call: TRBD1; clone_size: few; cdr3_aa: CGVTGTGFYEQYF; cdr3_nt: TGCGGCGTCACCGGGACAGGGTTCTACGAGCAGTACTTC
j_call: TRBJ2-7; v_call: TRBV6-6; d_call: TRBD1; clone_size: NA; cdr3_aa: CASSFDRDSPYEQYF; cdr3_nt: TGTGCCAGCAGTTTCGACCGGGACAGTCCCTACGAGCAGTACTTC
j_call: TRBJ2-5; v_call: TRBV28; d_call: TRBD1; clone_size: NA; cdr3_aa: CASSEQGHGETQYF; cdr3_nt: TGTGCCAGCAGTGAACAGGGGCATGGAGAGACCCAGTACTTC